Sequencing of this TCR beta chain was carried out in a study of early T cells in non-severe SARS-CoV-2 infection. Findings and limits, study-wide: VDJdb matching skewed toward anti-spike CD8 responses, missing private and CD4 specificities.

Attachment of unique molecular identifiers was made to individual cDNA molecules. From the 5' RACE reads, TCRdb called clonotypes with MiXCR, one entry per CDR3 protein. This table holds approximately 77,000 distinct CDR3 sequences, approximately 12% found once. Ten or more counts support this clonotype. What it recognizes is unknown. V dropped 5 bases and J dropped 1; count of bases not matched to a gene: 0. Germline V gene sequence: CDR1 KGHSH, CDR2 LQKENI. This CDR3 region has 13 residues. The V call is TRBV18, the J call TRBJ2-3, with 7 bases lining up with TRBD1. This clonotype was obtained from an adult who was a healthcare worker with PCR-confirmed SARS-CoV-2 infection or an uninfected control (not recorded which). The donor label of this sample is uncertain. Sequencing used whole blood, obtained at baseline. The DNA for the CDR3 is TGTGCCAGCTCAGACAGGGGCACAGATACGCAGTATTTT. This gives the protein CASSDRGTDTQYF.